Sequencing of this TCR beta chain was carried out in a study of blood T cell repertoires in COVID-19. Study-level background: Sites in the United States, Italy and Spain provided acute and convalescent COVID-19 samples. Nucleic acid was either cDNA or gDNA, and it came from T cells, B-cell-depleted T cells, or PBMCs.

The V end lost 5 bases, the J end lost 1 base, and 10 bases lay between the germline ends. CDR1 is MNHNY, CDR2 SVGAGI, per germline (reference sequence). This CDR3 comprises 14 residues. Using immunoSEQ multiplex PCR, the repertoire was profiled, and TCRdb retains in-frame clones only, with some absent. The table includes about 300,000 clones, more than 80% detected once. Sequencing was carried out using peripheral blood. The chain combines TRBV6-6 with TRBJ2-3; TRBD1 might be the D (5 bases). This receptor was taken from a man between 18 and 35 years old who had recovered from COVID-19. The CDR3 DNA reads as TGTGCCAGCAGTGATCCCAGGGGCACAGATACGCAGTATTTT. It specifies CASSDPRGTDTQYF.